This is a list of T cell receptor beta chains from one sample in a study of T cells in Graves' hyperthyroidism and ophthalmopathy. TCRdb used MiXCR to reprocess the multiplex PCR reads, holding one entry per CDR3 protein. The sample shows about 300,000 distinct CDR3 sequences, roughly 19% of them seen only once. Sequencing was performed on blood. All receptors come from a man aged 45-65 years with Graves' ophthalmopathy. Each CDR3 is given with its conserved first and last residue. The D gene is left open where the match is weak. Clone size is given for some rows only: seen once, a few or many times, or a class if the clone is expanded.

TRBV12-3/TRBV12-4	-	-	TRBJ2-7	CASSRTESYEQYF	TGTGCCAGCAGTCGGACAGAGTCATACGAGCAGTACTTC
TRBV30	many	-	TRBJ1-5	CAWSGTLGGPQHF	TGTGCCTGGAGTGGCACCCTAGGGGGACCCCAGCATTTT
TRBV7-7	many	-	TRBJ2-7	CASRSPGPNFYEQYF	TGTGCTAGCAGGTCACCGGGACCCAATTTCTACGAGCAGTACTTC
TRBV18	few	-	TRBJ1-5	CASSPAGGGNQPQHF	TGTGCCAGCTCACCCGCCGGAGGGGGCAATCAGCCCCAGCATTTT
TRBV11-2	many	-	TRBJ2-7	CASSLTVREQYF	TGTGCCAGCAGCTTAACGGTTCGGGAGCAGTACTTC
TRBV28	many	TRBD2	TRBJ2-7	CASSLLAGGRSYEQYF	TGTGCCAGCAGTCTCCTAGCGGGAGGGCGGTCCTACGAGCAGTACTTC
TRBV28	few	-	TRBJ1-1	CASSYAGHLMNTEAFF	TGTGCCAGCAGCTATGCGGGACACCTCATGAACACTGAAGCTTTCTTT
TRBV18	-	TRBD2	TRBJ2-7	CVSSQGLAGLYFSYEQYF	TGTGTCAGCAGCCAAGGGCTAGCGGGACTCTATTTCTCCTACGAGCAGTACTTC
TRBV7-9	few	-	TRBJ2-2	CASSPSPGRTNTGELFF	TGTGCCAGCAGCCCAAGTCCAGGACGAACGAACACCGGGGAGCTGTTTTTT
TRBV5-5	once	-	TRBJ2-3	CASSYGLNTDTQYF	TGTGCCAGCAGCTATGGACTCAACACAGATACGCAATATTTT
TRBV15	few	-	TRBJ2-7	CATSRPGLEFYEQYF	TGTGCCACCAGCAGGCCGGGACTTGAATTTTACGAGCAGTACTTC
TRBV28	few	-	TRBJ1-6	CASSDPPPSPLHF	TGTGCCAGCAGTGACCCCCCTCCTTCACCCCTCCACTTT
TRBV6-1	many	TRBD1	TRBJ2-1	CASSERAGGNEQFF	TGTGCCAGCAGTGAACGGGCAGGGGGAAATGAGCAGTTCTTC
TRBV5-1	few	-	TRBJ2-2	CASSLAGELGELFF	TGCGCCAGCAGCTTGGCAGGGGAACTCGGGGAGCTGTTTTTT
TRBV5-1	many	-	TRBJ2-1	CASSLAPDSSYNEQFF	TGCGCCAGCAGCTTGGCCCCGGACAGTTCCTACAATGAGCAGTTCTTC
TRBV28	few	TRBD2	TRBJ2-7	CASSLGGSGAAYEQYF	TGTGCCAGCAGTCTTGGGGGGAGCGGGGCCGCCTACGAGCAGTACTTC
TRBV3-1	-	-	TRBJ2-5	CASSQVWEGPQYF	TGTGCCAGCAGCCAAGTTTGGGAAGGGCCCCAGTACTTC
TRBV6-4	-	TRBD2	TRBJ2-7	CASRPPTSGSYEQYF	TGTGCCAGCAGACCCCCGACTAGCGGATCCTACGAGCAGTACTTC
TRBV7-9	few	-	TRBJ2-7	CASSLGIVSTGYEQYF	TGTGCCAGCAGCTTAGGTATAGTGTCCACGGGCTACGAGCAGTACTTC
TRBV20-1	few	-	TRBJ2-3	CSANNWEAADTQYF	TGCAGTGCTAACAATTGGGAAGCGGCCGATACGCAGTATTTT
TRBV10-1	few	-	TRBJ2-7	CASRIPGVAVKFDEQYF	TGCGCCAGCAGAATACCAGGGGTGGCCGTGAAATTTGACGAGCAGTACTTC
TRBV19	few	-	TRBJ2-1	CASSVYPTQSSYNEQFF	TGTGCCAGTAGTGTCTACCCTACCCAGAGCTCCTACAATGAGCAGTTCTTC
TRBV6-5	few	TRBD2	TRBJ2-7	CASSHPARTSGSTYEQYF	TGTGCCAGCAGTCACCCAGCGAGGACTAGCGGGAGTACTTACGAGCAGTACTTC
TRBV28	-	-	TRBJ1-5	CASSTPGDNQPQHF	TGTGCCAGTAGTACCCCCGGTGACAATCAGCCCCAGCATTTT
TRBV7-8	-	-	TRBJ1-3	CASSLGLGGAGNTIYF	TGTGCCAGCAGCTTAGGGCTCGGCGGGGCTGGAAACACCATATATTTT
TRBV28	-	-	TRBJ2-1	CATHLRTANEQFF	TGTGCCACGCACTTGAGAACTGCGAATGAGCAGTTCTTC
TRBV5-4	-	TRBD2	TRBJ2-7	CASSPSASGSGDEQYF	TGTGCCAGCAGCCCATCCGCTAGCGGGAGTGGCGACGAGCAGTACTTC
TRBV2	many	TRBD2	TRBJ2-7	CASSVTSDTYEQYF	TGTGCCAGCAGTGTGACTAGCGATACCTACGAGCAGTACTTC
TRBV28	-	TRBD1	TRBJ2-7	CASSHTGAGEYEQYF	TGTGCCAGCAGCCATACAGGGGCTGGAGAATACGAGCAGTACTTC
TRBV3-1	-	TRBD2	TRBJ2-3	CASSQPPTSLGTDTQYF	TGTGCCAGCAGCCAACCCCCGACTAGCTTGGGCACAGATACGCAGTATTTT
TRBV28	many	-	TRBJ2-3	CASRAVGRPASTDTQYF	TGTGCCAGCAGAGCTGTCGGGCGGCCTGCTAGCACAGATACGCAGTATTTT
TRBV29-1	few	TRBD1	TRBJ2-6	CSVGQATSGANVLTF	TGCAGCGTAGGACAGGCAACTTCTGGGGCCAACGTCCTGACTTTC
TRBV5-1	many	-	TRBJ2-3	CASSLWGEGDTDTQYF	TGCGCCAGCAGCTTGTGGGGCGAGGGGGACACAGATACGCAGTATTTT
TRBV7-9	-	-	TRBJ1-5	CASSSAGTGKRLQPQHF	TGTGCCAGCAGCTCCGCCGGGACGGGGAAGAGGCTACAGCCCCAGCATTTT
TRBV5-6	-	TRBD2	TRBJ2-7	CASSLGGTSGRRNEQYF	TGTGCCAGCAGCTTGGGCGGGACTAGCGGGAGACGGAACGAGCAGTACTTC
TRBV12-3/TRBV12-4	many	-	TRBJ2-2	CASSPFSGKVTGELFF	TGTGCCAGCAGTCCCTTTTCGGGAAAGGTAACCGGGGAGCTGTTTTTT
TRBV6-2/TRBV6-3	-	-	TRBJ2-4	CASSYSSFWERNIQCF	TGTGCCAGCAGTTACAGCAGTTTTTGGGAACGAAACATTCAGTGCTTC
TRBV20-1	few	TRBD1	TRBJ2-7	CSAGTGGGYEQYF	TGCAGTGCTGGGACAGGGGGAGGCTACGAGCAGTACTTC
TRBV20-1	few	TRBD1	TRBJ2-5	CSASDRGVAQYF	TGCAGTGCTAGCGACAGGGGGGTCGCCCAGTACTTC
TRBV5-1	many	-	TRBJ1-1	CASSTGGVRDTEAFF	TGCGCCAGCAGTACCGGGGGGGTTAGGGACACTGAAGCTTTCTTT
TRBV11-2	few	TRBD2	TRBJ2-1	CASSLDPLAGQYNEQFF	TGTGCCAGCAGCTTAGATCCCTTAGCGGGTCAGTACAATGAGCAGTTCTTC
TRBV12-3/TRBV12-4	-	-	TRBJ2-1	CASSLEGLIYNEQFF	TGTGCCAGCAGTTTGGAGGGACTTATCTACAATGAGCAGTTCTTC
TRBV9	-	-	TRBJ2-7	CASSVARVGEQYF	TGTGCCAGCAGCGTAGCAAGGGTAGGCGAGCAGTACTTC